The entry below gives a single TCR beta chain sequence along with its context. Its antigen is as yet unknown. This record belongs to a study of cytomegalovirus exposure and HLA in healthy donors. Across the study: The approximately 110 validation repertoires, a later analysis reported, used the same platform as the approximately 730 repertoires from the first cohort.

Separate from the roughly 630-subject first cohort was the approximately 120-subject validation cohort, to which the donors belonged. Germline CDR1 and CDR2: SGHDT and YYEEEE. The germline V and J ends were trimmed by 2 bases and 2 bases, with 9 bases remaining between them. This CDR3 spans 14 amino acids. Study-wide results and limits: A subsequent analysis found that TCR clusters from the first cohort also tended to co-occur in the approximately 130 validation repertoires, with under 95% of cluster scores above 0. Some TCR beta chains (around 180 of them) were listed as cytomegalovirus-associated.

Measured with immunoSEQ multiplex PCR; TCRdb has only the in-frame clones, and not every one. The sample has 70,000 or so clones, approximately 94% seen once. The chain has TRBV5-6 and TRBJ2-3, with D uncertain. This TCR came from a woman between 18 and 30 years old in good health and CMV-seronegative. Sequenced: PBMCs. CDR3 sequence (DNA): TGTGCCAGCAGCTTAAACAGCTTCACAGATACGCAGTATTTT. It specifies CASSLNSFTDTQYF.